The sequence of this T cell receptor beta chain was determined in a study of tissue T cells after allogeneic stem cell transplantation. As concerns this clone: Genes and germline come from the mouse. The CDR3 end falls 1 residue outside the read, so it is completed with the germline J gene.

Repertoires were generated with immunoSEQ multiplex PCR, while TCRdb's copy carries only in-frame clones and drops some. The sample shows more than 45,000 clones, over 65% of them seen only once. This CDR3 has 16 residues. The V end was cut by 0 bases, the J end by 1 base, with 11 bases between. Germline CDR1 is NNHNN and CDR2 is SYGAGS (reference sequence). The rearrangement uses TRBV13-2 and TRBJ2-1; D may be TRBD2 (7 bases). The sample was sorted cells pooled from one or two spleens. The clonotype comes from a pool of C57BL/6 mice in good health. CDR3 DNA, as far as it was read: TGTGCCAGCGGTGATGCTAGGGGGGCGAACTATGCTGAGCAGTTC. This translates into CASGDARGANYAEQF. The entire CDR3 protein is CASGDARGANYAEQFF.